A selection of T cell receptor beta chains follows, all from one sample in a study of human T cells and chemical hapten exposure. TCRdb re-called the RACE reads with MiXCR, one entry per CDR3 protein. Of 150,000 or so distinct CDR3 sequences in the sample, about 14% were seen once. The input for sequencing was whole blood, taken in connection with sensitization to the hapten diphenylcyclopropenone (DPC). The receptors were gathered from a woman aged 25 to 39 with alopecia areata. Some clones in this sample may be carry-over from other donors' samples. CDR3s include the opening cysteine and the closing phenylalanine or tryptophan. The D gene is left open where the match is weak. Where a row states a size, it is once, few, many or the class of an expanded clone; other rows omit it.

D gene,clone size,V gene,J gene,CDR3 DNA,CDR3 protein
.,few,TRBV11-2,TRBJ2-7,TGTGCCAGCAGCGTAGGGTTGCCTTACGAGCAGTACTTC,CASSVGLPYEQYF
TRBD1,few,TRBV6-2/TRBV6-3,TRBJ1-5,TGTGCCAGCAGCCGGGGACAGCAGCCCCAGCATTTT,CASSRGQQPQHF
.,.,TRBV12-3/TRBV12-4,TRBJ2-6,TGTGCCAGCTTTACAGCATCTGGGGCCAACGTCCTGACTTTC,CASFTASGANVLTF
.,few,TRBV29-1,TRBJ1-5,TGCAGCGTTGGCGGGGGGAGCAATCAGCCCCAGCATTTT,CSVGGGSNQPQHF
.,.,TRBV4-3,TRBJ1-1,TGCGCCAGCAGCCAAGCCGAGGGGAGTGAAGCTTTCTTT,CASSQAEGSEAFF
.,few,TRBV27,TRBJ1-4,TGTGCCAGCCGCCAGGGGTTGTCAACTAATGAAAAACTGTTTTTT,CASRQGLSTNEKLFF
.,few,TRBV6-5,TRBJ2-7,TGTGCCAGCAGACAGGGTTTGTGGGAGCAGTACTTC,CASRQGLWEQYF
TRBD1,.,TRBV28,TRBJ1-2,TGTGCCAGCAGCCCCCCGGGACAGGGGGCGTTGGGTGGCTACACCTTC,CASSPPGQGALGGYTF
TRBD2,few,TRBV20-1,TRBJ2-3,TGCAGTGCTAGGGATGCGGGAGGGCCGGCGGATACGCAGTATTTT,CSARDAGGPADTQYF
.,.,TRBV7-8,TRBJ1-2,TGTGCCAGCAGCCCGGGACCTCATGGCTACACCTTC,CASSPGPHGYTF